The following is a T cell receptor (beta chain) sequence with its context. This specimen comes from a study of blood T cell dynamics during melanoma immunotherapy. Regarding time point: pre-treatment baseline. Apart from a couple of fast progressors, RECIST 1.1 response was judged 12 weeks post-infusion. The germline CDR1 and CDR2 sequences are LNHNV and YYDKDF (reference sequence). The CDR3 has 17 amino acids. The V and J ends lost 1 base and 1 base, in that order; junction bases with no gene match: 4. Assay: immunoSEQ multiplex PCR; the TCRdb copy retains only in-frame clones and omits some. The sample includes under 15,000 clones, approximately 86% of them seen just once.

The material sequenced was blood, taken from a patient treated with checkpoint blockade. The J gene is TRBJ2-1, the V gene TRBV15; 10 bases agree with TRBD2. The source is a human donor with melanoma. DNA of the CDR3: TGTGCCACCAGCAGAGGTAGCGGGAGGCCTTCCTACAATGAGCAGTTCTTC. Translated: CATSRGSGRPSYNEQFF.